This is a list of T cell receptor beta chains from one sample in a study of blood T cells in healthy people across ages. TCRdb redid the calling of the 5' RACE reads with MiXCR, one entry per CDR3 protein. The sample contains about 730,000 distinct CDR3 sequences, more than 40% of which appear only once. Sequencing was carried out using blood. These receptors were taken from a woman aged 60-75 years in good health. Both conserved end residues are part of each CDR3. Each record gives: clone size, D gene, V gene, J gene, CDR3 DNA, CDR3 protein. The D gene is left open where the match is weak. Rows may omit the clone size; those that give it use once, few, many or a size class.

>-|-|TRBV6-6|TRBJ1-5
TGTGCCAGCTGTGACAGGACCACCGGGCAGCCCCAGCATTTT
CASCDRTTGQPQHF
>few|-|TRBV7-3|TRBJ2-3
TGTGCCAGCAGCTTAACGTTTAGGGGAAGGTCAGATACGCAGTATTTT
CASSLTFRGRSDTQYF
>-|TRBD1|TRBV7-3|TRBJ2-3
TGTGCCAGCAGCTTAAGTGACAGGGGAGATACGCAGTATTTT
CASSLSDRGDTQYF
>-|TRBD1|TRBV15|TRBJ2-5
TGTGCCACTAAAAGGGACAGGGGGGTGGAGACCCAGTACTTC
CATKRDRGVETQYF
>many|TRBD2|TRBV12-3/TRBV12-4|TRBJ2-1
TGTGCCAGCAGTTTTTGGGCGGGAGGGCTCAATGAGCAGTTCTTC
CASSFWAGGLNEQFF
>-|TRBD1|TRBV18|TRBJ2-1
TGTGCCAGCTCACCACCGGTCAACAGGGGGCAGGTCAATGAGCAGTTCTTC
CASSPPVNRGQVNEQFF
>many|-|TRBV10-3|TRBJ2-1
TGTGCCATCACCCCTGAGGGCCGGGGTGAGCAGTTCTTC
CAITPEGRGEQFF
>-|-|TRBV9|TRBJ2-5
TGTGCCAGCAGCGTAGTGGCTAGCGCGGAGACCCAGTACTTC
CASSVVASAETQYF
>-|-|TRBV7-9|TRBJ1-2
TGTGCCAGCAGCCAGGCGGTGGGGGGGCTTAACTATGGCTACACCTTC
CASSQAVGGLNYGYTF
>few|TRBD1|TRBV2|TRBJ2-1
TGTGCCAGTGAGGACAGGTACAATGAGCAGTTCTTC
CASEDRYNEQFF
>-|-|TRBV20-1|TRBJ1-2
TGCAGTTCCCAGAGGATCCCGAGAAACTATGGCTACACCTTC
CSSQRIPRNYGYTF
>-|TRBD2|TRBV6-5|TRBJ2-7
TGTGCCAGCAGGTTAGCGGGAGAAGGATACGAGCAGTACTTC
CASRLAGEGYEQYF
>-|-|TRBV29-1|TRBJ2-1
TGCAGCGGGGGCCAGAGCTCCTACAATGAGCAGTTCTTC
CSGGQSSYNEQFF
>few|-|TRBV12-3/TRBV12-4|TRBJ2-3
TGTGCCAGCAGCCCCCCTTTCGACCGAGGCACAGATACGCAGTATTTT
CASSPPFDRGTDTQYF
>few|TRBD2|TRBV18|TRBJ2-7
TGTGCCAGCTCACCGATGACTAGCGGGGGGTCGAACGAGCAGTACTTC
CASSPMTSGGSNEQYF
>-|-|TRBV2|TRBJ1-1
TGTGCCAGCAGAATTGCCTGGGGGTCTCAAGGTGGTAGCACTGAAGCTTTCTTT
CASRIAWGSQGGSTEAFF
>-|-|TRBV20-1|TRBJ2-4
TGCAGTGCTCCAAGCTCCCCCCTGACTCTTGCCAAAAACATTCAGTACTTC
CSAPSSPLTLAKNIQYF
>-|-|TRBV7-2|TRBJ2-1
TGTGCCAGCAGCTTAGTGGGGTTTCTGTTCTTC
CASSLVGFLFF
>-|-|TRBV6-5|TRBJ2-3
TGTGCCAGCAGTTACCAACCACTTGGCGGGGGCACAGATACGCAGTATTTT
CASSYQPLGGGTDTQYF
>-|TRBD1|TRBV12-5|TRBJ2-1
TGTGCTAGTGGTCATCCGGGACAGGGGCTCAATGAGCAGTTCTTC
CASGHPGQGLNEQFF
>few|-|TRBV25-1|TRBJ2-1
TGTGCCAGCAGTGAACCGTGGTCAGGAACACGTCATGAGCAGTTCTTC
CASSEPWSGTRHEQFF
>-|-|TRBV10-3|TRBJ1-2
TGTGCCATCAGTGAGTCATTAGGAAGTGGCTACACCTTC
CAISESLGSGYTF
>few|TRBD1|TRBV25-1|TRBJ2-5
TGTGCCAGCAGTGCATCTGGACAGGAGCAGTACTTC
CASSASGQEQYF
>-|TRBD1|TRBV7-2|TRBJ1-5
TGTGCCAGCAGTTTACAGGGGCGGCAGCCCCAGCATTTT
CASSLQGRQPQHF
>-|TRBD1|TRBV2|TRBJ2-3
TGTGCCAGCAGTGAAGGGTGGGGACAGGCAGGTGGAGATACGCAGTATTTT
CASSEGWGQAGGDTQYF
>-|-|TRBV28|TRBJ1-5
TGTGCCAGCAGTTTACCGGAAGGACAGCCCCAGCATTTT
CASSLPEGQPQHF
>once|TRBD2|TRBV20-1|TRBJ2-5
TGCGGTGGTAGCGGGGTCTCGGTCGGGACCCAGTACTTC
CGGSGVSVGTQYF
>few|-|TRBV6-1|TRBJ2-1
TGTGCCAGCAGTGTCCGAGAAGAGCAGTTCTTC
CASSVREEQFF
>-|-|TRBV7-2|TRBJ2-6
TGTGCCAGCAGCCAAGTAGGTGCCCCTCGGACTGGGGCCAACGCCCTGACTTTC
CASSQVGAPRTGANALTF
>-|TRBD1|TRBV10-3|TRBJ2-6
TGTGCCATCAGCGAACAGGGGACGGGGGCCAACGTCCTGACTTTC
CAISEQGTGANVLTF
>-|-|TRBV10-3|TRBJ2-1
TGTGCCATCAGTGGACGGGAAGAGACCCAGTTCTTC
CAISGREETQFF
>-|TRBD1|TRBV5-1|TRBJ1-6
TGCGCCAGCAGCTTGATGGGACAGGGCTCCTATAATTCACCCCTCCACTTT
CASSLMGQGSYNSPLHF
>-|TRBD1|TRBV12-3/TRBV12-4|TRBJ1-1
TGTGCCAGCAGTCAAAGGACAGGGACAGGCACTGAAGCTTTCTTT
CASSQRTGTGTEAFF
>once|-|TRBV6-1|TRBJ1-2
TGTGCCAGCAGTGATCGGAATAACTATGGCTACACCTTC
CASSDRNNYGYTF
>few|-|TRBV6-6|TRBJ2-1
TGTGCCAGCAGCCTCTCTTTCTCCTACAATGAGCAGTTCTTC
CASSLSFSYNEQFF